This entry describes one TCR beta chain. The target antigen is unknown. The sample belongs to a study of OX40 agonist ivuxolimab in advanced cancers. For the study at large: Mean age about 60 years, range 23 to 79; nearly 85% male. Patients with prior anti-PD-1, anti-PD-L1 or anti-CTLA-4 therapy were eligible; less than 50% had some. General observations from the study: At 0.1 to 3.0 mg/kg and by week 6, CD4+ and CD8+ T cells in the blood had expanded clonally. Antigens targeted by the expanded peripheral T cells were not determined.

The trim removed 2 bases at V and 5 bases at J, leaving 6 bases unmatched. The CDR3 spans 15 residues. Germline V gene lookup returns CDR1 SGHTA and CDR2 FQGTGA. Sequencing used immunoSEQ multiplex PCR; TCRdb keeps in-frame clones, though not all of them. The sample holds about 68,000 clones, 82% seen once. This specimen was CD4+ or CD8+ T cells sorted from blood, taken in a trial of the OX40 agonist ivuxolimab. This rearrangement joins TRBV7-3 to TRBJ2-7; 10 bases agree with TRBD2. The clonotype was recovered from an adult with an advanced solid tumor such as melanoma, head and neck, liver or kidney cancer. The CDR3 DNA reads TGTGCCAGCAGCTTAGTGGGACTAGCGCGCAACGAGCAGTACTTC. The encoded protein is CASSLVGLARNEQYF.